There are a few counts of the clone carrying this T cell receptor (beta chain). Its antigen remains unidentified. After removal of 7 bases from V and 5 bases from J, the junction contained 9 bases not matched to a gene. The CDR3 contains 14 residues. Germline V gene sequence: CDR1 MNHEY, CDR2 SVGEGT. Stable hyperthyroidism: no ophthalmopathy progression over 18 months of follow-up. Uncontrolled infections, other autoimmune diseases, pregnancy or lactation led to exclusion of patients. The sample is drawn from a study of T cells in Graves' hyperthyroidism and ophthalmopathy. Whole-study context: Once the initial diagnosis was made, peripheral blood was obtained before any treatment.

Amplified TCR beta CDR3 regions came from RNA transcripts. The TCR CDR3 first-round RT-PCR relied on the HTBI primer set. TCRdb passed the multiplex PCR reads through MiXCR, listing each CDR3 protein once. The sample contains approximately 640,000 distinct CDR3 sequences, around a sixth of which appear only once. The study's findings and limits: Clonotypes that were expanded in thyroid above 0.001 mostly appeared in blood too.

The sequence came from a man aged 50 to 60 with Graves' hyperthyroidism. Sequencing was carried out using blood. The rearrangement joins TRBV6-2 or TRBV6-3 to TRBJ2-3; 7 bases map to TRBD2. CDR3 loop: CASTGGIAGDTQYF. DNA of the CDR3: TGTGCCAGCACCGGGGGGATAGCGGGAGATACGCAGTATTTT.